This T cell receptor (beta chain) derives from a study of T cell repertoires in cytomegalovirus infection. Study-level information: Both CMV infection and a matching HLA type were indicated by public TCR beta signatures. Study-wide results and caveats: Adding up the frequency of public TCR beta families identified people who carried CMV plus the relevant HLA.

TCRdb redid the calling of the reads with MiXCR, one entry per CDR3 protein. The repertoire holds under 800,000 distinct CDR3 sequences, with roughly 24% as singletons. This CDR3 spans 15 amino acids. V dropped 6 bases and J dropped 0 bases, with 9 bases sitting between them. Germline lookup yields CDR1 MDHEN and CDR2 SYDVKM. Comments on this clonotype: Its antigen is currently unknown.

Sequencing was performed on CD8+ T cells from PBMCs. The rearrangement links TRBV28 to TRBJ1-6; D is ambiguous. The TCR originated in a human donor in good health (CMV status not recorded). Some clones in this sample may be carry-over from other donors' samples. CDR3 coding DNA: TGTGCCAGCAGCCCGGGATACTCCTATAATTCACCCCTCCACTTT. Translation: CASSPGYSYNSPLHF.